Listed below are T cell receptor beta chains from one sample, sequenced in a study of Graves' ophthalmopathy and Graves' hyperthyroidism. TCRdb redid the calling of the multiplex PCR reads with MiXCR, one entry per CDR3 protein. This table holds around 170,000 distinct CDR3 sequences, roughly 37% found once. Material: peripheral blood. Every receptor here comes from a woman in her thirties or forties with Graves' ophthalmopathy. The CDR3 runs from the conserved cysteine through the conserved F or W. A D gene is named only where the DNA matches it firmly. Where a row states a size, it is once, few, many or the class of an expanded clone; other rows omit it.

d_call: TRBD1; v_call: TRBV6-5; clone_size: many; j_call: TRBJ1-5; cdr3_nt: TGTGCCAGCAGTTACGGGGAAGACAGGGTGGGACAGCCCCAGCATTTT; cdr3_aa: CASSYGEDRVGQPQHF
d_call: -; v_call: TRBV5-1; clone_size: many; j_call: TRBJ2-7; cdr3_nt: TGCGCCAGCAGCTTGAGATCCCTATCCCCCTACGAGCAGTACTTC; cdr3_aa: CASSLRSLSPYEQYF
d_call: TRBD1; v_call: TRBV28; clone_size: many; j_call: TRBJ1-6; cdr3_nt: TGTGCCAGCAGTCCCTTGGACAGGGACAATTCACCCCTCCACTTT; cdr3_aa: CASSPLDRDNSPLHF
d_call: -; v_call: TRBV6-1; clone_size: -; j_call: TRBJ1-1; cdr3_nt: TGTGCCAGCCAACGGGGGACTGAAGCTTTCTTT; cdr3_aa: CASQRGTEAFF
d_call: -; v_call: TRBV28; clone_size: -; j_call: TRBJ1-1; cdr3_nt: TGTGCCAGCAGTCCGACTGGGGAAGCTTTCTTT; cdr3_aa: CASSPTGEAFF
d_call: -; v_call: TRBV24-1; clone_size: many; j_call: TRBJ1-1; cdr3_nt: TGTGCCACCAGTGACTTGAACACTGAAGCTTTCTTT; cdr3_aa: CATSDLNTEAFF
d_call: -; v_call: TRBV28; clone_size: many; j_call: TRBJ1-5; cdr3_nt: TGTGCCAGCAGTCAGACAGGCAGAAGCAATCAGCCCCAGCATTTT; cdr3_aa: CASSQTGRSNQPQHF
d_call: -; v_call: TRBV20-1; clone_size: many; j_call: TRBJ2-7; cdr3_nt: TGCAGTGCTCCGGACAACTACGAGCAGTACTTC; cdr3_aa: CSAPDNYEQYF
d_call: TRBD2; v_call: TRBV12-3/TRBV12-4; clone_size: -; j_call: TRBJ2-5; cdr3_nt: TGTGCCAGCAGCTCTTGGGGGGGGTCCCAAGAGACCCAGTACTTC; cdr3_aa: CASSSWGGSQETQYF
d_call: TRBD2; v_call: TRBV3-1; clone_size: many; j_call: TRBJ2-5; cdr3_nt: TGTGCCAGCAGCCTATGGGCCGGGGGGGTAAAAGAGACCCAGTACTTC; cdr3_aa: CASSLWAGGVKETQYF
d_call: TRBD1; v_call: TRBV5-6; clone_size: many; j_call: TRBJ2-7; cdr3_nt: TGTGCCAGCAGCAGAGGACAGGGGGCGAAGCAGTACTTC; cdr3_aa: CASSRGQGAKQYF
d_call: -; v_call: TRBV12-5; clone_size: many; j_call: TRBJ2-7; cdr3_nt: TGTGCTAGTGGTTACGCCTCCTCCTCGGACACGGAAGCCTACGAGCAGTACTTC; cdr3_aa: CASGYASSSDTEAYEQYF
d_call: TRBD1; v_call: TRBV12-3/TRBV12-4; clone_size: many; j_call: TRBJ1-6; cdr3_nt: TGTGCCAGCAGTCTAGGGTTACCAGGGGGCGGGTCACCCCTCCACTTT; cdr3_aa: CASSLGLPGGGSPLHF
d_call: -; v_call: TRBV6-5; clone_size: few; j_call: TRBJ1-1; cdr3_nt: TGTGCCAGCAGTTACTCCGGTTCTCGATTTGGGGGAGCTTTCTTT; cdr3_aa: CASSYSGSRFGGAFF
d_call: -; v_call: TRBV15; clone_size: -; j_call: TRBJ1-3; cdr3_nt: TGTGCCACCAGCAAAAGGGACTCTGGAAACACCATATATTTT; cdr3_aa: CATSKRDSGNTIYF
d_call: -; v_call: TRBV15; clone_size: many; j_call: TRBJ2-7; cdr3_nt: TGTGCCACCAGCAGAGAAAAGGTCCACGAGCAGTACTTC; cdr3_aa: CATSREKVHEQYF
d_call: TRBD1; v_call: TRBV5-4; clone_size: many; j_call: TRBJ2-5; cdr3_nt: TGTGCCAGCAGCTTTAGGGCCGGGACAGTACAAGAGACCCAGTACTTC; cdr3_aa: CASSFRAGTVQETQYF
d_call: -; v_call: TRBV29-1; clone_size: many; j_call: TRBJ1-2; cdr3_nt: TGCAGCGTTGAAGGGGGCAACTACTATGGCTACACCTTC; cdr3_aa: CSVEGGNYYGYTF
d_call: -; v_call: TRBV15; clone_size: once; j_call: TRBJ2-5; cdr3_nt: TGTGCCACCAGCAGAGATTTGGAGACCCAGCACTTC; cdr3_aa: CATSRDLETQHF
d_call: TRBD1; v_call: TRBV6-4; clone_size: many; j_call: TRBJ2-7; cdr3_nt: TGTGCCAGCAAAACCGGGACAGGTTTTGGACGATCATACGAGCAGTACTTC; cdr3_aa: CASKTGTGFGRSYEQYF
d_call: TRBD1; v_call: TRBV20-1; clone_size: many; j_call: TRBJ1-2; cdr3_nt: TGCAGTGCTAGAGATCTGACAGGGGGAAACTATGGCTACACCTTC; cdr3_aa: CSARDLTGGNYGYTF
d_call: -; v_call: TRBV6-2/TRBV6-3; clone_size: many; j_call: TRBJ1-1; cdr3_nt: TGTGCCAGCGATTCCACAGCCACTGAAGCTTTCTTT; cdr3_aa: CASDSTATEAFF